What follows is one TCR beta chain and its context. The antigen it binds to is not known. Within one base of it there is no much larger clone, and no base qualities were kept. This record belongs to a study of T cell responses to AZD1222 COVID-19 vaccine (dated by TCRdb to the early 2020s). In terms of the full investigation: AZD1222 recipients whose second dose came at about 4 weeks and those whose second dose came at about 12 weeks were combined into one group, since spike-specific TCR depth and breadth did not differ between the two schedules. Trial participants were enrolled by age into subgroups of 18-55, 56-69 and 70-plus years, and around 150, 28 and 57 TCR-sequenced participants, respectively, were included in these subgroups. TCR sequencing was performed for over 230 trial participants, of whom about 200 were given two doses of AZD1222 and roughly 25 were given two doses of MenACWY control vaccine.

V is cut by 1 base and J by 1 base, and the space between the germline ends is 9 bases. The CDR3 has 14 amino acids, counting the end cysteine and phenylalanine. The only DNA kept is the CDR3, 42 bases in frame from the first base. Via the germline V gene, CDR1 is SGHDT and CDR2 YYEEEE. The CDR3 regions of human TCRbeta chains were subjected to immunosequencing. Turning to the authors' computational methods: Repertoire TCRs were matched against a reference library of SARS-CoV-2-specific TCRs generated with the MIRA antigen-specificity platform. Breadth meant the fraction of unique TCRs that were SARS-CoV-2-associated, whereas depth meant the fraction of total T cells that were SARS-CoV-2-associated. Using the MIRA data, every spike-specific TCR was mapped to the spike region that the TCR reacted to and assigned to either a CD4 or a CD8 class. Log10-transformed breadth and depth values were compared by one-way ANOVA with Sidak's multiple comparisons tests. In TCRdb, the immuneACCESS table is reduced to in-frame sequences with V and J assigned. These tables do not hold every clone; where another copy was compared, an unresolved V gene accounts for under half, and the others remain unexplained. Clone size and V and J calls were adopted from that table, with D and trimming inferred from the DNA. Recorded for this sample are approximately 100,000 clones; over 85% of them occurred a single time. 2.2% of the sample belongs to the ten largest clones.

The time point label on this specimen signifies: baseline before first vaccination. The vaccinee samples were drawn from two UK trials, COV001 and COV002, one of which was a single-blind randomized controlled phase 2/3 trial testing AZD1222 (ChAdOx1 nCoV-19) in healthy adults. For TCRbeta chain sequencing, PBMC samples from trial participants were taken at day 0 and at day 28 after the second dose. General conclusions and limits of the study: Spike-specific TCR breadth and depth rose significantly after two AZD1222 doses compared with day 0 and with MenACWY recipients. Because no day 14 peak-response samples were available, the repertoires could be characterized only after the peak T cell response. In the small 56-69-year group, the increase in depth fell short of significance, most likely because of low power. Only five to seven AZD1222 recipients were SARS-CoV-2 seropositive at baseline, limiting conclusions about previously exposed vaccinees. Reportedly, almost half of the unique spike-specific TCRs recognized epitopes lying outside the regions that are mutated in the B.1.351 and B.1.1.7 variants. Vaccine-associated CD4 TCRs spanned the whole spike protein, with dominant responses in regions 160-218 and 743-854. Participants were mostly white British and included more females than males, and it was suggested by the authors that clonal diversity may have been underestimated.

This TCR derives from an adult in good health. This specimen consisted of peripheral blood, obtained on day 0 of AZD1222 vaccination. Recombination joined TRBV5-6 with TRBJ2-7, with no reliable assignment of the D segment. The CDR3 corresponds to CASSLRRSSYEQYF. DNA sequence: TGTGCCAGCAGCTTGAGGCGGAGTTCCTACGAGCAGTACTTC.